The 31 T cell receptor beta chains given below trace back to one sample, sequenced in a study of cytomegalovirus exposure and HLA in healthy donors. The assay was immunoSEQ multiplex PCR, and TCRdb's table has in-frame clones only and misses some. The table records roughly 250,000 clones, 70% to 90% of them present only once. The sample consisted of PBMCs. These receptors all come from a woman under 40 in good health and CMV-seropositive.

The chain has TRBV11-2 and TRBJ1-1; no clear D gene. This CDR3 is built from 14 residues. Germline V gene sequence: CDR1 SGHAT, CDR2 FQNNGV. V dropped 2 bases and J dropped 4 bases, with 11 bases sitting between them. This chain's CDR3 is CASSLIGRGTEAFF. In DNA form, the CDR3 reads TGTGCCAGCAGCTTAATCGGACGGGGCACTGAAGCTTTCTTT.

This clone was seen a single time. One end of the junction fails to match germline, which may point to a read error. The gene calls are TRBV9 and TRBJ2-7, with 9 bases lining up with TRBD1. Germline V CDR1 and CDR2: SGDLS, YYNGEE. This CDR3 has 15 amino acids. The CDR3 DNA reads as TGTGCCAGCAGCGTAGCCGGGACAGGGTCCTCCGAGCAGTACTTC. This encodes CASSVAGTGSSEQYF.

The V call is TRBV5-1, the J call TRBJ2-1; 10 positions agree with TRBD2. The length of the CDR3 is 15 residues. The junction had 10 bases not matched to a gene; V was cut back by 6 bases and J by 7 bases. Germline V gene data show CDR1 as SGHRS and CDR2 as YFSETQ. DNA of the CDR3: TGCGCCAGCAAGCCCCAGCTAGCGGGAGTAAATGAGCAGTTCTTC. It translates to CASKPQLAGVNEQFF.

The V and J genes are TRBV5-1 and TRBJ2-7; TRBD2 is a possible D gene (5 bases). The CDR3 spans 11 residues. Trimming stripped 6 bases from V and 3 bases from J, with 7 bases between. From germline, CDR1 is SGHRS and CDR2 YFSETQ. The CDR3 reads CASKRGYEQYF. The CDR3 bases are TGCGCCAGCAAACGGGGCTACGAGCAGTACTTC.

V usage is TRBV9 and J usage is TRBJ2-7, with 10 bases identical to TRBD2. The CDR3 loop spans 14 amino acids. Germline trimming cut 3 bases from V and 4 bases from J; bases unmatched to any gene: 4. Germline CDR1 and CDR2: SGDLS and YYNGEE. The CDR3 region is CASSAGTSEYEQYF. The CDR3 region has the DNA TGTGCCAGCAGCGCTGGGACTAGCGAGTACGAGCAGTACTTC.

The chain recombines TRBV5-1 with TRBJ2-3; 12 nucleotides align to TRBD2. CDR3 length: 15 residues. V gave up 4 bases and J gave up 4 bases; unmatched junction bases: 4. Germline values: CDR1 SGHRS, CDR2 YFSETQ. The CDR3 nucleotides are TGCGCCAGCAGCACGACTAGCGGGAGTTCAGATACGCAGTATTTT. This gives the protein CASSTTSGSSDTQYF.

The rearrangement links TRBV14 to TRBJ2-7; 7 bases are a match to TRBD1. The germline V gene has CDR1 SGHDN and CDR2 FVKESK. The CDR3 loop spans 15 amino acids. The junction had 4 bases not matched to a gene; V was cut back by 2 bases and J by 0 bases. Written as DNA, the CDR3 is TGTGCCAGCAGCCAAATTGGACAGGACTCCTACGAGCAGTACTTC. Translated, it gives CASSQIGQDSYEQYF. Full variable domain (outside the CDR3, taken from reference TRBV14 and TRBJ2-7): EAGVTQFPSHSVIEKGQTVTLRCDPISGHDNLYWYRRVMGKEIKFLLHFVKESKQDESGMPNNRFLAERTGGTYSTLKVQPAELEDSGVYFCASSQIGQDSYEQYFGPGTRLTVT.

The rearrangement links TRBV13 to TRBJ2-1, with 8 bases lining up with TRBD2. Germline assignment: CDR1 PRHDT and CDR2 FYEKMQ (reference sequence). V shed 5 bases, J shed 8 bases, and the junction held 14 bases outside the gene matches. The CDR3 totals 16 residues. The CDR3 loop is CASSLLGGGADYEQFF. The CDR3 DNA reads TGTGCCAGCAGCCTCCTCGGGGGGGGCGCGGACTATGAGCAGTTCTTC.

This sequence joins TRBV11-2 and TRBJ1-4; 10 bases line up with TRBD1. The V gene end was trimmed by 2 bases and the J gene end by 8 bases; junction bases not matched to a gene: 8. The CDR3 runs 16 residues. CDR1 SGHAT and CDR2 FQNNGV come from the germline V gene. The CDR3 here is CASSLLNDRGREKLFF. The DNA for the CDR3 is TGTGCCAGCAGCTTACTAAACGACAGGGGGCGGGAAAAACTGTTTTTT.

The rearrangement uses TRBV25-1 and TRBJ1-1; D is undetermined. The V end lost 4 bases, the J end lost 1 base, and 10 bases lay between the germline ends. The length of the CDR3 is 14 residues. From germline, CDR1 is MGHDK and CDR2 SYGVNS. CDR3 protein: CASSAPEGNTEAFF. In nucleotides, the CDR3 is TGTGCCAGCAGTGCCCCCGAGGGGAACACTGAAGCTTTCTTT.

The CDR3 is CASSLAGAGETQYF. The DNA of the CDR3 is TGCGCCAGCAGCCTAGCGGGGGCAGGGGAGACCCAGTACTTC. The gene calls are TRBV5-1 and TRBJ2-5, with 10 bases lining up with TRBD2. Germline CDR1 reads SGHRS; CDR2 reads YFSETQ. V was pared by 4 bases and J by 5 bases, with 5 bases of the junction left unmatched. The CDR3 has 14 residues.

This clone was seen just once. The genes are TRBV28 and TRBJ1-4; D may be TRBD1 (6 bases). The CDR3 runs to 14 residues. V gave up 2 bases and J gave up 8 bases, with 12 bases separating them. Germline-derived CDR1 and CDR2 are MDHEN and SYDVKM. CDR3 loop: CASSLVRTAEKLFF. The CDR3 nucleotides are TGTGCCAGCAGTTTAGTACGGACAGCAGAAAAACTGTTTTTT.

The gene calls are TRBV10-3 and TRBJ1-5; perhaps TRBD1 as D (6 bases). Germline V gene lookup returns CDR1 ENHRY and CDR2 SYGVKD. This CDR3 region has 16 residues. The V gene lost 3 bases and the J gene lost 0 bases, with 12 bases spanning the gap. CDR3 sequence: CAISETGYHSNQPQHF. DNA of the CDR3: TGTGCCATCAGTGAAACAGGGTACCATAGCAATCAGCCCCAGCATTTT.

This chain connects TRBV7-2 to TRBJ2-7, with TRBD2 identical over 10 bases. Germline V gene data show CDR1 as SGHTA and CDR2 as FQGNSA. The CDR3 has 16 residues. V was pared by 1 base and J by 2 bases, with 5 bases of the junction left unmatched. The CDR3 DNA follows: TGTGCCAGCAGCTTAGTTAGCGGGAGGACCACCTACGAGCAGTACTTC. Its protein is CASSLVSGRTTYEQYF.

This clone showed up just once. The chain links TRBV19 to TRBJ1-2; 7 bases match TRBD1. From germline, CDR1 is LNHDA and CDR2 SQIVND (reference sequence). The CDR3 is 14 residues long. The V gene end was trimmed by 4 bases and the J gene end by 8 bases; junction bases not matched to a gene: 10. The CDR3 DNA is TGTGCCAGTAGTAGACAGGGAACTCCGGGGGGCTACACCTTC. Translation gives CASSRQGTPGGYTF.

This clone has only a few counts. V is TRBV30 and J is TRBJ1-2; D might be TRBD1 (6 bases). The CDR3 sequence is 14 residues long. The V and J ends lost 3 bases and 0 bases respectively, with 11 bases between them. From germline, CDR1 is GTSNPN and CDR2 SVGIG (reference sequence). The CDR3 region has the DNA TGTGCCTGGAGCGGGACACCTTCTAACTATGGCTACACCTTC. It translates to CAWSGTPSNYGYTF.

The J gene is TRBJ1-1, the V gene TRBV9; D gene ambiguous. Germline CDR1 reads SGDLS; CDR2 reads YYNGEE. This CDR3 has 13 residues. The V end lost 0 bases, the J end lost 3 bases, and 6 bases lay between the germline ends. The CDR3 nucleotides are TGTGCCAGCAGCGTAGTGCGGGACACTGAAGCTTTCTTT. Amino acid sequence: CASSVVRDTEAFF.

The V gene is TRBV6-1, the J gene TRBJ2-7; D gene uncertain. Germline V gene data show CDR1 as MNHNS and CDR2 as SASEGT. This CDR3 has 15 amino acids. Trimming took 0 bases from V and 2 from J, leaving 11 bases between them. CDR3 protein: CASSEAGQQTYEQYF. In nucleotides, the CDR3 is TGTGCCAGCAGTGAAGCTGGGCAGCAGACCTACGAGCAGTACTTC.

V is TRBV19 and J is TRBJ1-5; the D gene is possibly TRBD1 (6 bases). This CDR3 comprises 14 residues. Germline V gene lookup returns CDR1 LNHDA and CDR2 SQIVND (reference sequence). Trimming removed 4 bases at V and 3 bases at J, with 10 bases between. CDR3: CASSTTGSNQPQHF. CDR3 sequence (DNA): TGTGCCAGTAGTACGACAGGTTCCAATCAGCCCCAGCATTTT.

The V call is TRBV7-2, the J call TRBJ1-1; 7 bases line up with TRBD1. J was trimmed by 4 bases and V by 3 bases; bases with no gene match: 8. The CDR3 runs to 15 residues. From germline, CDR1 is SGHTA and CDR2 FQGNSA. CDR3: CASSFRQGVSTEAFF. DNA for the CDR3: TGTGCCAGCAGCTTCCGACAGGGTGTTTCCACTGAAGCTTTCTTT.

The chain has TRBV4-1 and TRBJ2-1; 9 positions agree with TRBD2. The ends lost 1 base at V and 5 bases at J; junction bases unmatched: 9. CDR3 length equals 17 residues. Per germline, CDR1 MGHRA and CDR2 YSYEKL. This CDR3 is CASSQVSSGAPNNEQFF. For the CDR3, the DNA is TGCGCCAGCAGCCAAGTATCTAGCGGGGCCCCCAACAATGAGCAGTTCTTC.

The gene calls are TRBV10-1 and TRBJ1-1; 7 bases align to TRBD1. Germline CDR1 WNHNN, CDR2 SYGVQD (reference sequence). Trimming removed 6 bases from V and 0 bases from J; junction bases left unmatched: 1. This CDR3 comprises 13 residues. In DNA, the CDR3 is TGCGCCAGCAGGGGACAGATGAACACTGAAGCTTTCTTT. Protein product: CASRGQMNTEAFF.

This chain connects TRBV6-1 to TRBJ2-5; no clear D. V lost 6 bases and J 5 bases, leaving 16 bases between the germline ends. CDR1 is MNHNS, CDR2 SASEGT, per germline. The CDR3 runs to 14 residues. The CDR3 sequence is CASRRPSLAETQYF. CDR3 DNA sequence: TGTGCCAGCAGACGTCCCTCTCTTGCGGAGACCCAGTACTTC.

V gene TRBV15 combines with J gene TRBJ2-5, with 7 bases fitting TRBD1. Germline V gene lookup returns CDR1 LNHNV and CDR2 YYDKDF (reference sequence). CDR3 length: 14 residues. With 5 bases clipped from V and 5 bases from J, the junction kept 8 bases outside the gene matches. CDR3 residues: CATSGFDRVETQYF. CDR3 sequence (DNA): TGTGCCACCAGCGGATTCGACAGGGTTGAGACCCAGTACTTC.

This chain uses TRBV6-4 with TRBJ2-1, with D perhaps TRBD1 (7 bases). CDR1 is MRHNA, CDR2 SNTAGT, per germline. Trimming stripped 6 bases from V and 2 bases from J, with 14 bases between. CDR3 size: 15 residues. The CDR3 reads CASSETGEAYNEQFF. The CDR3 DNA follows: TGTGCCAGCAGCGAAACAGGGGAGGCCTACAATGAGCAGTTCTTC.

The V gene is TRBV10-3, the J gene TRBJ2-7; TRBD2 matches 9 bases. V lost 8 bases and J lost 2; bases outside the gene matches: 10. CDR1 is ENHRY and CDR2 is SYGVKD in the germline V gene. The CDR3 loop spans 15 amino acids. In DNA form, the CDR3 reads TGTGCCATCCTTGAGGAGGCGGGAGGGCCCTACGAGCAGTACTTC. Translated: CAILEEAGGPYEQYF.

The chain is built from TRBV28 and TRBJ2-2; a possible D gene is TRBD2 (6 bases). The V gene's germline CDR1 is MDHEN and CDR2 SYDVKM. V lost 3 bases and J lost 5, with 7 bases in between. This CDR3 spans 13 amino acids. For the CDR3, the DNA is TGTGCCAGCAGTTTGGGGGGAACCGGGGAGCTGTTTTTT. Amino acids: CASSLGGTGELFF. Supplemented by reference TRBV28 and TRBJ2-2, the full variable domain reads DVKVTQSSRYLVKRTGEKVFLECVQDMDHENMFWYRQDPGLGLRLIYFSYDVKMKEKGDIPEGYSVSREKKERFSLILESASTNQTSMYLCASSLGGTGELFFGEGSRLTVL.

The gene calls are TRBV5-1 and TRBJ1-5; D ambiguous. This CDR3 is built from 14 residues. Deletions cut 2 bases from V and 8 bases from J, with 14 bases between. Germline V gene lookup returns CDR1 SGHRS and CDR2 YFSETQ. The CDR3 coding sequence is TGCGCCAGCAGCTTTAACACACCGGAGGAGCCCCAGCATTTT. Protein sequence: CASSFNTPEEPQHF.

The V call is TRBV23-1, the J call TRBJ2-5; 13 positions match TRBD2. TRBV23-1 qualifies as an ORF whose function is uncertain. The CDR3 length is 16 residues. Germline trimming cut 8 bases from V and 7 bases from J; bases unmatched to any gene: 13. CDR3 sequence reads: CASGTGLAGVGGTQYF. Here the CDR3 DNA reads TGCGCCAGCGGCACAGGACTAGCGGGAGTAGGGGGGACCCAGTACTTC.

This clone was found once. The V gene is TRBV27, the J gene TRBJ2-1; 8 positions agree with TRBD1. Germline CDR1 and CDR2: MNHEY and SMNVEV (reference sequence). Losses at the gene ends were 5 bases for V and 8 bases for J; bases not matched to a gene: 5. This CDR3 spans 13 amino acids. The CDR3 is CASSKGQAYEQFF. As DNA, the CDR3 is TGTGCCAGCAGTAAGGGACAGGCCTATGAGCAGTTCTTC.

The chain recombines TRBV27 with TRBJ1-2, with D possibly TRBD1 on 5 matching bases. V was shortened by 8 bases and J by 2 bases, with 15 bases between the two germline ends. The CDR3 is 14 residues long. Germline CDR1 reads MNHEY; CDR2 reads SMNVEV (reference sequence). CDR3 coding DNA: TGTGCCAGCCAAGCAGGCGGACAAAACTATGGCTACACCTTC. Protein product: CASQAGGQNYGYTF.